The source of this TCR beta chain is a study of cytomegalovirus exposure and HLA in healthy donors. The study's findings and limits: The study found most TCR sequences rare, yet found some public TCRs in many donors. A later analysis reportedly found that, within productive TCRs, an Asian-associated ancestry cluster had fewer N-insertions than the mean observed across the roughly 730 donors. Per published accounts, TCR beta sequences correctly predicted the HLA-A and HLA-B alleles of most subjects. The authors considered a cluster of highly shared sequence variants likely to be a sequencing artifact.

The PCR employed 60 Vbeta primers together with 13 Jbeta primers. Measured with immunoSEQ multiplex PCR; TCRdb has only the in-frame clones, and not every one. Of around 150,000 clones in the sample, roughly 78% were seen once. Remarks on this clone: Its antigen remains unidentified.

The receptor was derived from a man aged 50-59 years in good health and CMV-seropositive. The sample comprised PBMCs.

In DNA, the CDR3 is TGCAGCGGTGGAGGGGGCACAGATACGCAGTATTTT. Its translation: CSGGGGTDTQYF. This chain uses TRBV29-1 with TRBJ2-3, with D tentatively TRBD2 (6 bases). The V and J ends lost 7 bases and 1 base respectively, with 9 bases between them. Germline V lookup: CDR1 SQVTM, CDR2 ANQGSEA. The CDR3 consists of 12 residues.